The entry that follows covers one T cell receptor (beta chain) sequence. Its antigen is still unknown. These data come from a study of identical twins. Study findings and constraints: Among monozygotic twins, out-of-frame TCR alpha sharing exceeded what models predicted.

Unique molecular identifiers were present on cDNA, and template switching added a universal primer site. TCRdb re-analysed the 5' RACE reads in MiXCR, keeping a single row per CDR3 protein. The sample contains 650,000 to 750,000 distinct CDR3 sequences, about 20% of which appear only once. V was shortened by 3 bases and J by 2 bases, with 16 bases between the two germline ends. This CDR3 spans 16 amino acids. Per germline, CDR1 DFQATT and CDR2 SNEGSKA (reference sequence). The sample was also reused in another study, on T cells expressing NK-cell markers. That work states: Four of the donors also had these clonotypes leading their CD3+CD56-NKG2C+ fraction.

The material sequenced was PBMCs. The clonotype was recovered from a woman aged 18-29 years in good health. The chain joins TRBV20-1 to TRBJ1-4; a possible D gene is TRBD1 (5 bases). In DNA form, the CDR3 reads TGCAGTGCTAGCGGCGGGGGAGGAGTGACTAATGAAAAACTGTTTTTT. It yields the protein CSASGGGGVTNEKLFF.